The clone carrying this TCR beta chain was detected many times. V lost 5 bases to trimming and J lost 16 bases; unmatched junction nucleotides: 10. The CDR3 extends over 13 amino acids. Germline lookup yields CDR1 SGHVS and CDR2 FQNEAQ. This record belongs to a study of T cells after posttransplantation cyclophosphamide. Peripheral blood was collected from the related graft donor on the marrow donation day. TCRdb's table, derived via immunoSEQ multiplex PCR, lists solely in-frame clones and lacks some. This sample carries around 44,000 clones, none of them present only once. The sequence was collected from a man in his forties in good health, CMV-negative, and a related stem cell transplant donor. This chain uses TRBV7-8 with TRBJ2-1; TRBD2 agrees at 11 bases. The sequenced material came from PBMCs. The CDR3 coding sequence is TGTGCCAGCAGCCAACTCCTTAGCGGGGGGGCATTCTTC. It yields the protein CASSQLLSGGAFF.